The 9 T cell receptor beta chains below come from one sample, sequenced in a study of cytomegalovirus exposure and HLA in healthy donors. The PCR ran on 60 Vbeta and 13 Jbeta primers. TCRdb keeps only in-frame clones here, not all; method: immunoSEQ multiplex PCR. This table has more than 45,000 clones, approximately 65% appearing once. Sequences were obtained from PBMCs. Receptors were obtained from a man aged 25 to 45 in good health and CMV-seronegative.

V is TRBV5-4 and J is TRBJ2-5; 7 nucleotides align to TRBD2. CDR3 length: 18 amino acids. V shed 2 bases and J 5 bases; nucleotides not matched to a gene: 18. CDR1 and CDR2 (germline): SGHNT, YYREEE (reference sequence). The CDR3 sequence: CASSFTTGGSRGMETQYF. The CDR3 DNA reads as TGTGCCAGCAGCTTTACAACGGGAGGCTCCCGGGGTATGGAGACCCAGTACTTC.

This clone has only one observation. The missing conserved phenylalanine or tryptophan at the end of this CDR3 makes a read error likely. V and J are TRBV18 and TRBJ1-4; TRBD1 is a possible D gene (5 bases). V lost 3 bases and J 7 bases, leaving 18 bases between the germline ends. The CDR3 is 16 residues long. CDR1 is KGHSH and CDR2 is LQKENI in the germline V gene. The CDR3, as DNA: TGTGCCAGCTCACCCTTAGTCGCGGGGGTTGCTGAAAAACTGTTTGTT. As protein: CASSPLVAGVAEKLFV.

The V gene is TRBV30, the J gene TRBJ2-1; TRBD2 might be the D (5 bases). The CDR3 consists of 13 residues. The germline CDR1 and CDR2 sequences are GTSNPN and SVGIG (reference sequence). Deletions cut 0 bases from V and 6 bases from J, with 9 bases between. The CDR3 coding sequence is TGTGCCTGGAGTGTAACTAGTGGCAATGAGCAGTTCTTC. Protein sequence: CAWSVTSGNEQFF.

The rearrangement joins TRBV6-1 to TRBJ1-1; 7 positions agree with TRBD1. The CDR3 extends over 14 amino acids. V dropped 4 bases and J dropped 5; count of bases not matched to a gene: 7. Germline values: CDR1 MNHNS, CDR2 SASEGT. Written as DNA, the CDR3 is TGTGCCAGCAGTGGCCGTACAGGGGCAACTGAAGCTTTCTTT. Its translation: CASSGRTGATEAFF.

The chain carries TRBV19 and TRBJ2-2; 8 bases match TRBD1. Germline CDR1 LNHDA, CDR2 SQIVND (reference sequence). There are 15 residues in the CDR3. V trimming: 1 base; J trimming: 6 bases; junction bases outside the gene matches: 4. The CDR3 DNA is TGTGCCAGTAGTATAGGGACAGGGAGGTCCGGGGAGCTGTTTTTT. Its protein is CASSIGTGRSGELFF.

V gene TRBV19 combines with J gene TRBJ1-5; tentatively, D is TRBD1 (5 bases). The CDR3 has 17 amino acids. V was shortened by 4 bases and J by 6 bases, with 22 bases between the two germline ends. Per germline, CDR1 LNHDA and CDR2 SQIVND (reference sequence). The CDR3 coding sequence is TGTGCCAGTAGTACCGTAGGAGGGGCGGGGGTGGGTCAGCCCCAGCATTTT. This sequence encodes CASSTVGGAGVGQPQHF. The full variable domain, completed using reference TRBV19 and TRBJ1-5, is DGGITQSPKYLFRKEGQNVTLSCEQNLNHDAMYWYRQDPGQGLRLIYYSQIVNDFQKGDIAEGYSVSREKKESFPLTVTSAQKNPTAFYLCASSTVGGAGVGQPQHFGDGTRLSIL.

The CDR3 is CASSQQQGTGNQPQHF. The CDR3 DNA sequence: TGCGCCAGCAGCCAACAACAGGGGACGGGCAATCAGCCCCAGCATTTT. The chain combines TRBV4-1 with TRBJ1-5, with 7 bases aligning to TRBD1. The length of the CDR3 is 16 residues. Germline CDR1 and CDR2: MGHRA and YSYEKL. The ends lost 2 bases at V and 2 bases at J; junction bases unmatched: 6.

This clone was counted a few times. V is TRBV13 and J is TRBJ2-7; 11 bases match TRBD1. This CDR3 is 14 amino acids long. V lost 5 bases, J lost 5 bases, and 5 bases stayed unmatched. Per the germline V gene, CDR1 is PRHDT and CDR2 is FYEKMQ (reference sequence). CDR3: CASSPGQGVHEQYF. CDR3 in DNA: TGTGCCAGCAGCCCGGGACAGGGGGTGCACGAGCAGTACTTC.

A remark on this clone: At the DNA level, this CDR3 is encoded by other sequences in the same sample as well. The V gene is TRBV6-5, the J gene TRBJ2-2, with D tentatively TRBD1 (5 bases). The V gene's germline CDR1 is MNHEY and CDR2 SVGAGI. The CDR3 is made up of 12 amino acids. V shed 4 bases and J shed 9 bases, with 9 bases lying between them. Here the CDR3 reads CASSFTGRELFF. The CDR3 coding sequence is TGTGCCAGCAGTTTCACAGGAAGGGAGCTGTTTTTT.